This TCR beta chain was profiled in a study of T-cell reconstitution after alpha-beta-depleted transplantation in children. This clonotype appeared a few times. Its specificity is unknown. Findings and limits, study-wide: Several hundred expanded graft clones reportedly were the source of alpha-beta T cells about two months after transplant.

It was with unique molecular identifiers that the TCRbeta library was prepared. One entry per CDR3 protein, called by TCRdb with MiXCR from the PCR reads. Among about 440,000 distinct CDR3 sequences, over 40% were seen once, and the ten largest hold 25% to 30%. V gave up 0 bases and J gave up 2 bases; unmatched junction bases: 8. The CDR3 contains 17 residues. Per germline, CDR1 SEHNR and CDR2 FQNEAQ (reference sequence). V and J are TRBV7-9 and TRBJ2-3; 7 nucleotides agree with TRBD1. Material: PBMCs, obtained before TCRalphabeta/CD19-depleted stem cell transplant. The TCR originated in a girl aged 2-10 years with aplastic anemia, due to receive a stem cell transplant. The CDR3 spells CASSLADRSRDTDTQYF. DNA of the CDR3: TGTGCCAGCAGCTTAGCGGACAGGAGCCGGGACACAGATACGCAGTATTTT.